These T cell receptor beta chains were read from a single sample in a study of technical replicates of blood from a few donors. Using immunoSEQ multiplex PCR, the repertoire was profiled, and TCRdb retains in-frame clones only, with some absent. This table holds 85,000 to 90,000 clones, around 92% found once. Sequenced input: T cells isolated from PBMCs. Receptors were obtained from a human donor in good health. Both conserved end residues are trimmed from each CDR3. Fields, in order: V gene, D gene, J gene, CDR3 protein. The D gene is left open where the match is weak.

v_call: TRBV6-5; d_call: TRBD2; j_call: TRBJ2-7; cdr3_aa: ASRLLAGDSYEQY
v_call: TRBV5-4; d_call: TRBD2; j_call: TRBJ2-1; cdr3_aa: ASSLDREVKYNEQF
v_call: TRBV7-2; d_call: TRBD2; j_call: TRBJ2-7; cdr3_aa: ASSLYSGSQDEQY
v_call: TRBV7-6; d_call: NA; j_call: TRBJ2-5; cdr3_aa: ASSPFLRGRVKETQY
v_call: TRBV9; d_call: NA; j_call: TRBJ1-5; cdr3_aa: ASSDDYSNQPQH
v_call: TRBV5-1; d_call: NA; j_call: TRBJ2-5; cdr3_aa: ASSFSGTRQETQY
v_call: TRBV2; d_call: NA; j_call: TRBJ2-1; cdr3_aa: ASSEVGGSYNEQF
v_call: TRBV7-9; d_call: NA; j_call: TRBJ2-3; cdr3_aa: ASSLLGSRGDTQY
v_call: TRBV30; d_call: NA; j_call: TRBJ1-6; cdr3_aa: AWSATDSPLH
v_call: TRBV2; d_call: TRBD2; j_call: TRBJ2-1; cdr3_aa: ASSGLAVYNEQF
v_call: TRBV27; d_call: NA; j_call: TRBJ1-5; cdr3_aa: ASSFSSGSYQPQH
v_call: TRBV5-6; d_call: TRBD2; j_call: TRBJ2-3; cdr3_aa: ASSFRLAGFTDTQY
v_call: TRBV6-6; d_call: TRBD2; j_call: TRBJ2-1; cdr3_aa: ASSYSNSGINEQF
v_call: TRBV28; d_call: NA; j_call: TRBJ1-1; cdr3_aa: ASSSGDTEAF
v_call: TRBV6-1; d_call: TRBD1; j_call: TRBJ1-1; cdr3_aa: ASRRPGQEYTEAF
v_call: TRBV5-4; d_call: NA; j_call: TRBJ2-1; cdr3_aa: ASSLPPGSSYNEQF
v_call: TRBV7-2; d_call: NA; j_call: TRBJ1-2; cdr3_aa: ASSLGRDYGYT
v_call: TRBV12-5; d_call: NA; j_call: TRBJ2-7; cdr3_aa: ASGLAPLYEQY
v_call: TRBV6-1; d_call: TRBD1; j_call: TRBJ2-7; cdr3_aa: ASSEGTGGLYEQY
v_call: TRBV5-1; d_call: TRBD1; j_call: TRBJ2-1; cdr3_aa: ASSLGTGSHEQF
v_call: TRBV9; d_call: NA; j_call: TRBJ2-3; cdr3_aa: ASSVISTPTDTQY
v_call: TRBV27; d_call: TRBD1; j_call: TRBJ1-1; cdr3_aa: ASRPLDRGHFEAF
v_call: TRBV9; d_call: NA; j_call: TRBJ2-2; cdr3_aa: ASSTRSSLTGELF
v_call: TRBV7-8; d_call: NA; j_call: TRBJ2-2; cdr3_aa: ASSLGRYSNTGELF
v_call: TRBV5-1; d_call: TRBD2; j_call: TRBJ2-2; cdr3_aa: ASSLGLAGAGELF
v_call: TRBV7-9; d_call: TRBD2; j_call: TRBJ2-7; cdr3_aa: ASSLGASGNYEQY
v_call: TRBV6-1; d_call: NA; j_call: TRBJ2-7; cdr3_aa: ASSNRVSYEQY
v_call: TRBV6-5; d_call: TRBD1; j_call: TRBJ1-1; cdr3_aa: ASREYTGGLTEAF
v_call: TRBV19; d_call: NA; j_call: TRBJ2-2; cdr3_aa: ASSQGSNTGELF
v_call: TRBV5-1; d_call: NA; j_call: TRBJ2-2; cdr3_aa: ASSLDSGELF
v_call: TRBV4-2; d_call: NA; j_call: TRBJ2-5; cdr3_aa: ASSRTGTGNHQETQY
v_call: TRBV29-1; d_call: NA; j_call: TRBJ2-1; cdr3_aa: SVGNRETYNEQF
v_call: TRBV29-1; d_call: NA; j_call: TRBJ2-7; cdr3_aa: SVEDQPGYEQY
v_call: TRBV25-1; d_call: NA; j_call: TRBJ1-1; cdr3_aa: ASKPSAGTEAF
v_call: TRBV5-1; d_call: NA; j_call: TRBJ2-5; cdr3_aa: ASSLGWGDRQETQY
v_call: TRBV19; d_call: NA; j_call: TRBJ2-1; cdr3_aa: ASSPRGSSYNEQF
v_call: TRBV11-1; d_call: TRBD2; j_call: TRBJ2-1; cdr3_aa: ASSLEGLAGGYNEQF
v_call: TRBV4-1; d_call: NA; j_call: TRBJ1-2; cdr3_aa: ASSSYSTSPYGYT
v_call: TRBV10-2; d_call: TRBD1; j_call: TRBJ2-7; cdr3_aa: ASSGTGKVYEQY
v_call: TRBV7-2; d_call: TRBD2; j_call: TRBJ2-7; cdr3_aa: ASSPTSGGAYEQY
v_call: TRBV19; d_call: TRBD1; j_call: TRBJ1-5; cdr3_aa: ASSRPLGTAGGQPQH
v_call: TRBV30; d_call: NA; j_call: TRBJ1-1; cdr3_aa: AWSPSRVHEAF
v_call: TRBV5-4; d_call: NA; j_call: TRBJ2-4; cdr3_aa: ASSNHTGYAKNIQY
v_call: TRBV5-8; d_call: NA; j_call: TRBJ2-1; cdr3_aa: ASSLRGYNEQF
v_call: TRBV28; d_call: NA; j_call: TRBJ2-7; cdr3_aa: ASSSSYEQY
v_call: TRBV2; d_call: NA; j_call: TRBJ2-5; cdr3_aa: ASSDRVAETQY
v_call: TRBV2; d_call: NA; j_call: TRBJ2-5; cdr3_aa: ASSEQGKETQY
v_call: TRBV7-9; d_call: TRBD1; j_call: TRBJ1-1; cdr3_aa: ASSLRGRSTEAF
v_call: TRBV5-1; d_call: NA; j_call: TRBJ2-4; cdr3_aa: ASSSDGETPQY
v_call: TRBV2; d_call: NA; j_call: TRBJ2-5; cdr3_aa: ASSTGTVQETQY
v_call: TRBV5-1; d_call: NA; j_call: TRBJ2-2; cdr3_aa: ASSFGGNTGELF
v_call: TRBV28; d_call: NA; j_call: TRBJ2-2; cdr3_aa: ASSPADGQGRAGELF
v_call: TRBV6-6; d_call: NA; j_call: TRBJ2-7; cdr3_aa: ASSYSDVTGYEQY